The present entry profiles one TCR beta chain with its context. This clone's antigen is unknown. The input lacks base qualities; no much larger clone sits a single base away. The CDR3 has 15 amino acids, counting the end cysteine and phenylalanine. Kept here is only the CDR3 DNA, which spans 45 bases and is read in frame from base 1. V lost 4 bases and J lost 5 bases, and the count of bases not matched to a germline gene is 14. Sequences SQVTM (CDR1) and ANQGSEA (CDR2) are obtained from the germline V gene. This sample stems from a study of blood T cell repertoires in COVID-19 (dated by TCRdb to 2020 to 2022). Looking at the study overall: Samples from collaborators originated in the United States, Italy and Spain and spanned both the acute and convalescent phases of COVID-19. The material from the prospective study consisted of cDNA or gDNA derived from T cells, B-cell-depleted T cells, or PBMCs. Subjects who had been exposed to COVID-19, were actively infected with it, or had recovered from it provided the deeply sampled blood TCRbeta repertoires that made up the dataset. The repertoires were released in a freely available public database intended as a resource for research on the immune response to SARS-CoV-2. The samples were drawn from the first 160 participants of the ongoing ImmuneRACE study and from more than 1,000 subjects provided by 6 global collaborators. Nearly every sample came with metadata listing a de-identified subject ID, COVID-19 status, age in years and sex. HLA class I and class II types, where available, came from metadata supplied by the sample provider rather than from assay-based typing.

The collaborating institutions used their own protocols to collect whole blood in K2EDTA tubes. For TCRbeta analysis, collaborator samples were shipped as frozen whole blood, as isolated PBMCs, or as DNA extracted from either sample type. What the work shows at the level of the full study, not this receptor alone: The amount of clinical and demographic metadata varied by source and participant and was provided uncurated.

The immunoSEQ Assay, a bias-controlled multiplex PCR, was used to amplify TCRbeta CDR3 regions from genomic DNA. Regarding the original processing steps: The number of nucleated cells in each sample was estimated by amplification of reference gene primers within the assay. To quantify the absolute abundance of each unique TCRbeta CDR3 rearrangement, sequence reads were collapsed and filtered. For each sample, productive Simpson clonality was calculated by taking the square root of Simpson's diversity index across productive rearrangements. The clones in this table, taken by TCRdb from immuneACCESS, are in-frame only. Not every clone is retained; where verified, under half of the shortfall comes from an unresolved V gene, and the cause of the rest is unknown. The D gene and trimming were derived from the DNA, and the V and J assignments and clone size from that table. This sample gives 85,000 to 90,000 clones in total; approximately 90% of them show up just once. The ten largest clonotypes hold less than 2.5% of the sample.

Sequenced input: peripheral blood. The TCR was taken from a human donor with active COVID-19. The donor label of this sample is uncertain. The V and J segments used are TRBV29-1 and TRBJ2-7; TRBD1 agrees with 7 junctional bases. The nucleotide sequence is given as TGCAGCGTTGCCACCGACAGGGTTCCCCCCCACGAGCAGTACTTC. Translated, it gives CSVATDRVPPHEQYF.